The 26 T cell receptor beta chains in this list originate from one sample, sequenced in a study of cytomegalovirus exposure and HLA in healthy donors. This table comes from immunoSEQ multiplex PCR, and its TCRdb copy is limited to in-frame clones, with some not included. Seen here are some 170,000 clones, about 89% observed once, and the top ten hold roughly 2.7%. Sequencing input: PBMCs. The receptors shown here come from a man aged 18 to 35 in good health and CMV-seropositive.

The chain joins TRBV7-8 to TRBJ1-5, with 7 bases aligning to TRBD1. The CDR3 spans 13 residues. CDR1 and CDR2 (germline): SGHVS, FQNEAQ. V was clipped by 5 bases and J by 7 bases; unmatched bases: 5. The CDR3, as DNA: TGTGCCAGCAGCACCGGGACAGCCCAGCCCCAGCATTTT. It is translated as CASSTGTAQPQHF.

Written as DNA, the CDR3 is TGTGCCAGCACCGACAGGCCGGATCAGCCCCAGCATTTT. This encodes CASTDRPDQPQHF. The chain links TRBV6-5 to TRBJ1-5, with D possibly TRBD1 on 6 matching bases. V lost 7 bases, J lost 5 bases, and 12 bases lay in between. CDR1 is MNHEY, CDR2 SVGAGI, per germline. The length of the CDR3 is 13 residues.

J is TRBJ1-1 and V is TRBV4-1; D gene ambiguous. CDR1 is MGHRA, CDR2 YSYEKL, per germline. Trimming took 1 base from V and 4 from J, leaving 7 bases between them. This CDR3 has 13 amino acids. The DNA for the CDR3 is TGCGCCAGCAGCCAAGTACCCGGCACTGAAGCTTTCTTT. It translates to CASSQVPGTEAFF.

This rearrangement joins TRBV5-1 to TRBJ1-6; TRBD1 matches at 8 bases. Per germline, CDR1 SGHRS and CDR2 YFSETQ. The V segment lost 3 bases and the J segment 6 bases; nucleotides outside the gene matches: 5. The CDR3 is made up of 15 amino acids. CDR3 nucleotides: TGCGCCAGCAGCTGGGAGACAGGGGCTAATTCACCCCTCCACTTT. The encoded protein is CASSWETGANSPLHF.

Details on this clone: One junction end disagrees with the germline gene, perhaps due to a read error. The chain has TRBV27 and TRBJ1-2, with 8 bases identical to TRBD1. CDR1 and CDR2 (germline): MNHEY, SMNVEV (reference sequence). This CDR3 region has 8 residues. CDR3 in DNA: TGTGCCAGCGGACAGGGACAGTTC. It is translated as CASGQGQF.

This chain connects TRBV9 to TRBJ2-5, with D perhaps TRBD2 (6 bases). Trimming pared 4 bases from V and 5 bases from J, leaving 12 bases between. Germline values: CDR1 SGDLS, CDR2 YYNGEE. The CDR3 runs to 13 residues. The CDR3 coding sequence is TGTGCCAGCAGCCCAGGGACTGAGGAGACCCAGTACTTC. Protein: CASSPGTEETQYF.

The J gene is TRBJ2-7, the V gene TRBV9; 8 bases align to TRBD1. This CDR3 has 14 residues. The V and J ends lost 4 bases and 3 bases, in that order; junction bases with no gene match: 6. Germline CDR1 SGDLS, CDR2 YYNGEE. This CDR3 reads CASSSRDRNYEQYF. DNA for the CDR3: TGTGCCAGCAGCTCACGGGACAGGAACTACGAGCAGTACTTC.

J is TRBJ1-1 and V is TRBV15, with 7 nucleotides matching TRBD1. J lost 0 bases, V lost 9 bases, and 10 bases had no gene match. Germline loops: CDR1 LNHNV, CDR2 YYDKDF (reference sequence). CDR3 length: 15 amino acids. The CDR3 nucleotides are TGTGCCACTAGAGCAGGGGGTGGGGTGAACACTGAAGCTTTCTTT. Protein product: CATRAGGGVNTEAFF.

This clone was recorded once. V gene TRBV27 combines with J gene TRBJ2-2; 16 bases align to TRBD2. Germline lookup yields CDR1 MNHEY and CDR2 SMNVEV (reference sequence). This CDR3 region has 19 residues. V lost 3 bases to trimming and J lost 0 bases; unmatched junction nucleotides: 4. The CDR3 region has the DNA TGTGCCAGCAGTTTGGGACTAGCGGGAGGGAGACCGAACACCGGGGAGCTGTTTTTT. Protein sequence: CASSLGLAGGRPNTGELFF.

This sequence joins TRBV2 and TRBJ1-2; no clear D. Trimming removed 8 bases at V and 4 bases at J, with 11 bases between. The CDR3 is made up of 12 amino acids. Germline V lookup: CDR1 SNHLY, CDR2 FYNNEI. The DNA for the CDR3 is TGTGCCAGCCCTTTAAGACTCTATGGCTACACCTTC. Translating gives CASPLRLYGYTF. The full variable domain, with the rest looked up from reference TRBV2 and TRBJ1-2, is EPEVTQTPSHQVTQMGQEVILRCVPISNHLYFYWYRQILGQKVEFLVSFYNNEISEKSEIFDDQFSVERPDGSNFTLKIRSTKLEDSAMYFCASPLRLYGYTFGSGTRLTVV.

V usage is TRBV9 and J usage is TRBJ2-1, with a possible D match to TRBD2 (7 bases). This CDR3 is 16 amino acids long. Germline V lookup: CDR1 SGDLS, CDR2 YYNGEE. The V and J ends lost 3 bases and 5 bases respectively, with 18 bases between them. CDR3 sequence: CASSGRDGGPHNEQFF. For the CDR3, the DNA is TGTGCCAGCAGCGGAAGAGACGGGGGGCCCCACAATGAGCAGTTCTTC.

A single count supports this clone. The CDR3 nucleotides read TGTGCCAGCAGTCTCAGGGTCTACGAGCAGTACTTC. It translates to CASSLRVYEQYF. The rearrangement links TRBV28 to TRBJ2-7, with D perhaps matching TRBD1 (5 bases). CDR3 length: 12 residues. From germline, CDR1 is MDHEN and CDR2 SYDVKM. V dropped 5 bases and J dropped 3 bases, with 8 bases sitting between them.

This chain connects TRBV15 to TRBJ1-2, with unresolved D. Trimming pared 1 base from V and 5 bases from J, leaving 11 bases between. CDR3 length equals 14 residues. Germline lookup yields CDR1 LNHNV and CDR2 YYDKDF (reference sequence). This CDR3 reads CATSRVGGDYGYTF. The CDR3 DNA sequence: TGTGCCACCAGCAGAGTTGGCGGGGATTATGGCTACACCTTC.

The J gene is TRBJ2-2, the V gene TRBV12-5; 12 bases align to TRBD2. CDR1 and CDR2 from the germline V gene are LGHNT and FRNRAP. The CDR3 length is 19 residues. The ends lost 4 bases at V and 4 bases at J; junction bases unmatched: 13. The CDR3, as DNA: TGTGCTAGTGGTTACGAGGCCCTAGCGGGAGGGCCGAGCACCGGGGAGCTGTTTTTT. Protein sequence: CASGYEALAGGPSTGELFF.

The rearrangement uses TRBV19 and TRBJ2-5, with D perhaps matching TRBD1 (6 bases). This CDR3 is built from 14 residues. The V end lost 6 bases, the J end lost 5 bases, and 16 bases lay between the germline ends. CDR1 LNHDA and CDR2 SQIVND come from the germline V gene (reference sequence). The CDR3 here is CASRVDRTRETQYF. CDR3 sequence (DNA): TGTGCCAGTAGAGTAGACAGGACGAGGGAGACCCAGTACTTC.

This clone was picked up a small number of times. The chain employs TRBV29-1 and TRBJ2-1; 10 nucleotides align to TRBD2. The germline V gene has CDR1 SQVTM and CDR2 ANQGSEA. With V trimmed by 4 bases and J by 7 bases, 4 bases remained unmatched. This CDR3 comprises 13 residues. CDR3 in DNA: TGCAGCGTTGTAAAGACTAGCGGGAATGAGCAGTTCTTC. This encodes CSVVKTSGNEQFF.

V gene TRBV10-1 combines with J gene TRBJ2-2; no definite D call. V was pared by 0 bases and J by 3 bases, with 5 bases between. The CDR3 totals 14 residues. Germline V gives CDR1 WNHNN, CDR2 SYGVQD (reference sequence). CDR3 DNA sequence: TGCGCCAGCAGTGAGTCGAGGCACACCGGGGAGCTGTTTTTT. This translates into CASSESRHTGELFF.

The chain employs TRBV7-2 and TRBJ2-5, with D perhaps matching TRBD2 (6 bases). This CDR3 region has 13 residues. Germline CDR1 SGHTA, CDR2 FQGNSA. V dropped 5 bases and J dropped 9 bases, with 16 bases sitting between them. This CDR3 reads CASSPGEKLAQYF. The CDR3 DNA sequence: TGTGCCAGCAGCCCGGGGGAGAAGTTGGCCCAGTACTTC.

The rearrangement uses TRBV2 and TRBJ1-1; 7 bases fit TRBD1. The CDR3 extends over 14 amino acids. J gave up 4 bases and V 1 base, and 3 bases lay outside the gene matches. Germline V gives CDR1 SNHLY, CDR2 FYNNEI. This CDR3 is CASSEEHRGTEAFF. The CDR3 DNA sequence: TGTGCCAGCAGTGAAGAGCACAGGGGCACTGAAGCTTTCTTT.

J is TRBJ1-3 and V is TRBV6-1; D might be TRBD1 (6 bases). Germline CDR1 MNHNS, CDR2 SASEGT. Trimming took 6 bases from V and 0 from J, leaving 12 bases between them. The CDR3 extends over 15 amino acids. The CDR3 nucleotides read TGTGCCAGCAGGTACACAGGGACCTCTGGAAACACCATATATTTT. Its translation is CASRYTGTSGNTIYF.

The chain uses TRBV27 and TRBJ2-5; 7 bases line up with TRBD2. J was trimmed by 5 bases and V by 5 bases; bases with no gene match: 11. The CDR3 is 15 residues long. Looked up from germline, CDR1 is MNHEY and CDR2 is SMNVEV (reference sequence). The DNA for the CDR3 is TGTGCCAGCAGTCCTCGGGGGGACTTCGGGGAGACCCAGTACTTC. Translating gives CASSPRGDFGETQYF.

The chain couples TRBV7-2 to TRBJ2-1, with 13 bases matching TRBD2. J was trimmed by 8 bases and V by 1 base; bases with no gene match: 2. The germline V gene encodes CDR1 SGHTA and CDR2 FQGNSA. The CDR3 has 15 residues. CDR3 in amino acids: CASSLGTSGSYEQFF. CDR3 DNA sequence: TGTGCCAGCAGCTTAGGGACTAGCGGGAGTTATGAGCAGTTCTTC.

The gene calls are TRBV4-3 and TRBJ1-1; 8 positions match TRBD1. CDR1 is LGHNA, CDR2 YSLEER, per germline. The CDR3 covers 12 residues. The V segment lost 1 base and the J segment 8 bases; nucleotides outside the gene matches: 0. This CDR3 reads CASSQGTGEAFF. For the CDR3, the DNA is TGCGCCAGCAGCCAAGGGACAGGGGAAGCTTTCTTT.

The rearrangement links TRBV4-3 to TRBJ2-3; no firm D call. V was shortened by 0 bases and J by 1 base, with 8 bases between the two germline ends. This CDR3 region has 15 residues. Germline CDR1 reads LGHNA; CDR2 reads YSLEER. The CDR3 DNA reads TGCGCCAGCAGCCAAGACGGTGCGCGCACAGATACGCAGTATTTT. Protein: CASSQDGARTDTQYF.

The V call is TRBV29-1, the J call TRBJ1-2; D may be TRBD1 (5 bases). The CDR3 length is 15 residues. The V end lost 0 bases, the J end lost 4 bases, and 15 bases lay between the germline ends. Germline V gene sequence: CDR1 SQVTM, CDR2 ANQGSEA. The CDR3 DNA reads as TGCAGCGTTGAAGATCGGGGGTCGGGAGGCTATGGCTACACCTTC. Amino acid sequence: CSVEDRGSGGYGYTF.

This clone was detected only once. The genes are TRBV25-1 and TRBJ2-5, with D possibly being TRBD2 (5 bases). V was shortened by 0 bases and J by 4 bases, with 9 bases between the two germline ends. Germline-derived CDR1 and CDR2 are MGHDK and SYGVNS. The CDR3 is 14 amino acids. The CDR3 sequence: CASSEYGRGETQYF. The CDR3 DNA reads TGTGCCAGCAGTGAATATGGACGGGGAGAGACCCAGTACTTC. The full variable domain, rest sourced from reference TRBV25-1 and TRBJ2-5, is EADIYQTPRYLVIGTGKKITLECSQTMGHDKMYWYQQDPGMELHLIHYSYGVNSTEKGDLSSESTVSRIRTEHFPLTLESARPSHTSQYLCASSEYGRGETQYFGPGTRLLVL.